The next 31 T cell receptor beta chains were all read from a single sample in a study of tumor and adjacent non-tumor tissue in lung cancer. No cell sorting was done before RNA was extracted from the tissue. The normal lung tissue was taken more than 3 cm from the tumor edge. Three rounds of nested PCR, following a modified ARM-PCR protocol, produced the TCRbeta library. TCRdb reanalysed the multiplex PCR reads using MiXCR and keeps one entry per CDR3 protein. This table has around 99,000 distinct CDR3 sequences, roughly two thirds appearing once. Specimen: distant non-tumor lung tissue. These receptors were obtained from a man between 60 and 70 years old with non-small cell lung cancer.

Points on this clonotype: Its ends do not fully match the called genes, so a read error is possible. This sequence joins TRBV5-4 and TRBJ2-7; D may be TRBD2 (7 bases). The germline CDR1 and CDR2 sequences are SGHNT and YYREEE (reference sequence). This CDR3 region has 14 residues. This CDR3 is CASSAAPGGHEQCF. The DNA of the CDR3 is TGTGCCAGCAGCGCGGCCCCCGGGGGGCACGAGCAGTGCTTC.

This clonotype showed up just a few times. Being one base from a much bigger clone, this may be a read error. The chain links TRBV29-1 to TRBJ2-7; D uncertain. CDR3 size: 14 residues. Germline CDR1 is SQVTM and CDR2 is ANQGSEA. In DNA form, the CDR3 reads TGCAGCGCTATTGCAGAAACGAGCTCCTACGAGCACTACTTC. This translates into CSAIAETSSYEHYF.

Note on this clonotype: Sequence at one end of the junction differs from germline and may be a read error. The gene calls are TRBV4-2 and TRBJ2-3, with D maybe TRBD2 (5 bases). This CDR3 spans 16 amino acids. CDR1 is LGHNA, CDR2 YNFKEQ, per germline. The CDR3 region is CASSQEVEPSTDMQYF. In DNA form, the CDR3 reads TGTGCCAGTAGCCAAGAGGTGGAGCCTAGCACAGATATGCAGTATTTT.

A word on this clonotype: Germline is not matched at one junction end, which may reflect a read error. V and J are TRBV29-1 and TRBJ2-7; D may match TRBD1 or TRBD2 (5 bases each). The germline V gene has CDR1 SQVTM and CDR2 ANQGSEA. CDR3 size: 16 residues. For the CDR3, the DNA is TGCAACGTTGAAGGTTATTCCGGGACGGGATCCTACGAGCAGTACTTC. Its protein product is CNVEGYSGTGSYEQYF.

Remarks on this clonotype: A clone one base away is much larger, so this may be a read error. This chain uses TRBV20-1 with TRBJ1-1, with D possibly TRBD1 on 5 matching bases. CDR3 size: 12 residues. V lost 5 bases to trimming and J lost 4 bases, with 11 bases between them. Germline CDR1 reads DFQATT; CDR2 reads SNEGSKA (reference sequence). Here the CDR3 reads CSAGGVSTEAFF. The CDR3 region has the DNA TGCAGTGCTGGAGGGGTCTCCACTGAAGCTTTCTTT.

About this clonotype itself: The CDR3 ends on some other residue instead of the conserved phenylalanine or tryptophan, so this is likely a read error. The DNA is left out, because the CDR3 cannot be placed on it with certainty; the CDR3 is given as TCRdb lists it. The chain carries TRBV20-1 and TRBJ2-7; the table's D call of TRBD1 was not tested on the DNA. The CDR3 totals 11 residues, both ends included. Germline V gives CDR1 DFQATT, CDR2 SNEGSKA (reference sequence). CDR3 protein: CSARRGNEQYL.

This clonotype was counted between two and nine times. This chain links TRBV5-1 with TRBJ1-2; possible D gene TRBD1, 5 bases. The CDR3 spans 13 residues. Trimming pared 1 base from V and 4 bases from J, leaving 8 bases between. Germline V CDR1 and CDR2: SGHRS, YFSETQ. The chain's CDR3 is CASSLHDSYGYTF. In DNA, the CDR3 is TGCGCCAGCAGCTTGCATGACAGCTATGGCTACACCTTC.

A few counts support this clonotype. The rearrangement links TRBV20-1 to TRBJ1-5, with 10 bases lining up with TRBD1. The CDR3 is 15 amino acids. CDR1 and CDR2 from the germline V gene are DFQATT and SNEGSKA (reference sequence). The V and J ends lost 5 bases and 4 bases, in that order; junction bases with no gene match: 8. CDR3 coding DNA: TGCAGTGCTGCCGGACAGGGGGTAGAAAATCAGCCCCAGCATTTT. Residues: CSAAGQGVENQPQHF.

About this clonotype: One end of the junction fails to match germline, which may point to a read error. The rearrangement joins TRBV11-2 to TRBJ2-7; D might be TRBD1 (6 bases). The germline CDR1 and CDR2 sequences are SGHAT and FQNNGV. The length of the CDR3 is 14 residues. Here the CDR3 DNA reads TGTGCCAGCAGCTTGGGCGGACAGACATACGAGCTGTACTTC. Residues: CASSLGGQTYELYF.

Points on this clonotype: It may be a read error: a sequence one base away is much more abundant. This chain uses TRBV5-8 with TRBJ2-1; D gene ambiguous. V lost 3 bases to trimming and J lost 1 base, with 14 bases between them. CDR1 SGHTS and CDR2 YDEGEE come from the germline V gene. The CDR3 is 16 amino acids. The CDR3 nucleotides are TGTGCCAGCAGCTACCCGGAACTCGCATCCTACAATGAGCAGTTCTTC. Its protein product is CASSYPELASYNEQFF.

Comment on this clonotype: The conserved closing phenylalanine or tryptophan is absent in this CDR3, likely reflecting a read error. This sequence joins TRBV11-3 and TRBJ2-2; D ambiguous. This CDR3 region has 14 residues. Germline assignment: CDR1 SGHNT and CDR2 YENEEA. CDR3 nucleotide sequence: TGTGCCGGCAGCTCAACTGTTCACATCGGGGAGCTGTTTTCT. Amino acids: CAGSSTVHIGELFS.

In the case of this clonotype: The CDR3 end shows no conserved phenylalanine or tryptophan, and so a read error is likely. The chain links TRBV11-1 to TRBJ2-7; no clear D gene. There are 14 residues in the CDR3. Germline assignment: CDR1 SGHAT and CDR2 FQDESV (reference sequence). This CDR3 reads CASTLRYGSPEQYI. In DNA form, the CDR3 reads TGTGCCAGCACCTTACGTTATGGATCCCCCGAGCAGTACATC.

The genes are TRBV6-5 and TRBJ2-7, with D tentatively TRBD1 (6 bases). From germline, CDR1 is MNHEY and CDR2 SVGAGI. CDR3 length: 14 amino acids. The germline V and J ends were trimmed by 10 bases and 6 bases, with 22 bases remaining between them. The CDR3 here is CANRRQATDCEQYF. DNA of the CDR3: TGTGCCAACAGGAGACAGGCCACCGACTGCGAGCAGTACTTC.

There are many counts of this clonotype. A junction boundary mismatches the germline segment, possibly from a read error. This chain uses TRBV11-2 with TRBJ2-7, with TRBD1 matching 7 bases. Germline V gene sequence: CDR1 SGHAT, CDR2 FQNNGV. This CDR3 spans 14 amino acids. CDR3 loop: CASSFEGAPYEQYF. In nucleotides, the CDR3 is TGTGCCAGCAGCTTTGAGGGGGCCCCCTATGAGCAGTACTTC.

About this clonotype itself: A single base separates this from a much larger clone, so it may be a read error. The chain employs TRBV6-5 and TRBJ2-2; either TRBD1 or TRBD2 may fit D (6 bases each). The germline gives CDR1 MNHEY, CDR2 SVGAGI. CDR3 length equals 16 residues. The V and J ends lost 5 bases and 4 bases respectively, with 17 bases between them. CDR3 sequence: CASSQLGGRGTGELFF. As DNA, the CDR3 is TGTGCCAGCAGTCAACTGGGGGGCCGGGGCACCGGGGAGCTGTTTTTT.

This clonotype was found a few times. The CDR3 is CASSFSQKTSGRATGELFF. As DNA, the CDR3 is TGTGCCAGCAGCTTTTCACAGAAGACTAGCGGGAGAGCTACCGGGGAGCTGTTTTTT. The chain employs TRBV5-6 and TRBJ2-2, with 12 bases identical to TRBD2. V was pared by 2 bases and J by 5 bases, with 13 bases of the junction left unmatched. The CDR3 totals 19 residues. Germline V gene sequence: CDR1 SGHDT, CDR2 YYEEEE.

A remark on this clonotype: Since the CDR3 does not end with the conserved phenylalanine or tryptophan, this likely comes from a read error. The CDR3 is CASRGTGKDNQPQHV. CDR3 nucleotide sequence: TGTGCCAGCAGGGGGACAGGGAAGGACAATCAGCCCCAGCATGTT. V gene TRBV28 combines with J gene TRBJ1-5; 9 nucleotides align to TRBD1. V trimming: 6 bases; J trimming: 3 bases; junction bases outside the gene matches: 6. The CDR3 covers 15 residues. Germline V CDR1 and CDR2: MDHEN, SYDVKM.

This clonotype was seen a handful of times. This CDR3 is missing its conserved last phenylalanine or tryptophan, likely due to a read error. The chain has TRBV2 and TRBJ2-5; the D is unclear. The V gene's germline CDR1 is SNHLY and CDR2 FYNNEI. The V end lost 2 bases, the J end lost 2 bases, and 6 bases lay between the germline ends. CDR3 length equals 13 residues. In DNA, the CDR3 is TGTGCCAGCAGTGAATCCTGGCAAGAGACCCAGTACTCC. Encoded protein: CASSESWQETQYS.

About this clonotype: Germline and junction disagree at one end, which may indicate a read error. The rearrangement joins TRBV11-2 to TRBJ2-7; weak D call: TRBD1 (5 bases). In germline, CDR1 is SGHAT, CDR2 FQNNGV. The CDR3 has 15 residues. CDR3 bases: TGTGCCAGCAACTTAGAGCAGGGATTAACCTACGAGCAGTACTTC. It encodes CASNLEQGLTYEQYF.

This clonotype was counted ten times or more. The rearrangement links TRBV7-8 to TRBJ1-1; D call uncertain. Trimming cost V 5 bases and J 1 base, with 11 bases left between them. CDR1 and CDR2 (germline): SGHVS, FQNEAQ. The CDR3 loop spans 14 amino acids. The CDR3 region is CASSKRAENTEAFF. CDR3 DNA sequence: TGTGCCAGCAGCAAAAGGGCGGAGAACACTGAAGCTTTCTTT. Full variable domain (missing parts from reference TRBV7-8 and TRBJ1-1): GAGVSQSPRYKVAKRGQDVALRCDPISGHVSLFWYQQALGQGPEFLTYFQNEAQLDKSGLPSDRFFAERPEGSVSTLKIQRTQQEDSAVYLCASSKRAENTEAFFGQGTRLTVV.

The chain couples TRBV20-1 to TRBJ2-1; D is tentatively TRBD1 or TRBD2 (5 bases each). V was trimmed by 3 bases and J by 3 bases, leaving 9 bases between them. CDR3 length: 13 residues. Looked up from germline, CDR1 is DFQATT and CDR2 is SNEGSKA (reference sequence). The CDR3 nucleotides read TGCAGTGCTAGTAGGGGAGACTACAATGAGCAGTTCTTC. This codes for CSASRGDYNEQFF.

A word on this clonotype: At one boundary the junction diverges from the germline segment, which might be a read error. The rearrangement links TRBV6-2 or TRBV6-3 to TRBJ2-1; TRBD2 is a possible D gene (7 bases). From germline, CDR1 is MNHEY and CDR2 SVGEGT. The CDR3 consists of 16 residues. The CDR3 coding sequence is TGCGCCAGCACCCCGGGGGGCATAGGGAACTACAATGAGCAGTTCTTC. This gives the protein CASTPGGIGNYNEQFF.

The chain uses TRBV6-6 and TRBJ2-6, with 7 positions matching TRBD1. The CDR3 extends over 17 amino acids. J lost 1 base, V lost 7 bases, and 10 bases had no gene match. From germline, CDR1 is MNHNY and CDR2 SVGAGI (reference sequence). CDR3 amino acids: CASNNNRDSSGANVLTF. The DNA for the CDR3 is TGTGCCAGCAACAACAACAGGGACAGTTCTGGGGCCAACGTCCTGACTTTC.

The chain is built from TRBV20-1 and TRBJ1-5, with 7 bases that match TRBD1. CDR3 length equals 15 residues. J lost 3 bases, V lost 3 bases, and 8 bases had no gene match. Germline assignment: CDR1 DFQATT and CDR2 SNEGSKA (reference sequence). CDR3 coding DNA: TGCAGTGCTAGCCCGTCAGGGGGAATCAATCAGCCCCAGCATTTT. As protein: CSASPSGGINQPQHF.

A remark on this clonotype: At one of its ends the junction is not consistent with the germline gene, which may arise from a read error. V usage is TRBV11-3 and J usage is TRBJ2-5; 8 nucleotides match TRBD2. From germline, CDR1 is SGHNT and CDR2 YENEEA. CDR3 size: 16 residues. The CDR3 here is CVSSPGRGVGRETQYF. As DNA, the CDR3 is TGTGTCAGCAGCCCCGGGAGGGGGGTGGGTCGGGAGACCCAGTACTTC.

This clonotype showed up just once. A much larger clone differs by one base, so this may be a read error. The chain recombines TRBV6-1 with TRBJ2-1, with D perhaps TRBD2 (7 bases). Germline assignment: CDR1 MNHNS and CDR2 SASEGT. Trimming removed 3 bases at V and 3 bases at J, with 15 bases between. This CDR3 spans 16 amino acids. The CDR3 region is CASSDEGGAIYNEQFF. CDR3 nucleotide sequence: TGTGCCAGCAGTGATGAAGGGGGGGCCATCTACAATGAGCAGTTCTTC.

Remarks on this clonotype: The junction does not match germline at one end; this may be a read error. The chain combines TRBV11-2 with TRBJ2-5; 9 bases are shared with TRBD2. This CDR3 region has 16 residues. CDR1 SGHAT and CDR2 FQNNGV come from the germline V gene. This CDR3 reads CDSSLVASGTGKTQYF. CDR3 in DNA: TGTGACAGCAGCTTAGTGGCTAGCGGGACTGGTAAGACCCAGTACTTC.

This clonotype was recorded at least ten times. The genes are TRBV5-5 and TRBJ2-7; 7 bases match TRBD2. J gave up 2 bases and V 0 bases, and 5 bases lay outside the gene matches. The CDR3 contains 15 residues. CDR1 SGHKS and CDR2 YYEKEE come from the germline V gene (reference sequence). CDR3: CASSLVWGGAYEQYF. The CDR3 region has the DNA TGTGCCAGCAGCTTGGTGTGGGGGGGGGCCTACGAGCAGTACTTC.

This clonotype has only one observation. V is TRBV11-2 and J is TRBJ1-5; the D is unclear. With the DNA end fitting TRBJ2-3 better, the J assignment may be wrong. CDR3 size: 15 residues. Per the germline V gene, CDR1 is SGHAT and CDR2 is FQNNGV. This chain's CDR3 is CASSLGINSNQPQYF. The CDR3 DNA sequence: TGTGCCAGCAGCTTAGGGATAAATAGTAATCAGCCCCAGTATTTT.

A word on this clonotype: A much larger clone differs from this one at a single base, so this may be a read error. CDR3 loop: CARSLPDKNTEAFF. As DNA, the CDR3 is TGTGCCAGAAGCTTGCCTGACAAGAACACTGAAGCTTTCTTT. The chain has TRBV5-4 and TRBJ1-1; D gene ambiguous. CDR1 is SGHNT and CDR2 is YYREEE in the germline V gene (reference sequence). The CDR3 has 14 amino acids.

Worth noting for this clonotype: The germline gene is not matched at one end of the junction; a read error may be the cause. The chain is built from TRBV5-4 and TRBJ2-5; D is unresolved. The CDR3 is 13 residues long. CDR1 is SGHNT and CDR2 is YYREEE in the germline V gene (reference sequence). The CDR3 here is CAGSQEQQETQYF. Written as DNA, the CDR3 is TGTGCCGGCAGTCAGGAACAGCAAGAGACCCAGTACTTC.